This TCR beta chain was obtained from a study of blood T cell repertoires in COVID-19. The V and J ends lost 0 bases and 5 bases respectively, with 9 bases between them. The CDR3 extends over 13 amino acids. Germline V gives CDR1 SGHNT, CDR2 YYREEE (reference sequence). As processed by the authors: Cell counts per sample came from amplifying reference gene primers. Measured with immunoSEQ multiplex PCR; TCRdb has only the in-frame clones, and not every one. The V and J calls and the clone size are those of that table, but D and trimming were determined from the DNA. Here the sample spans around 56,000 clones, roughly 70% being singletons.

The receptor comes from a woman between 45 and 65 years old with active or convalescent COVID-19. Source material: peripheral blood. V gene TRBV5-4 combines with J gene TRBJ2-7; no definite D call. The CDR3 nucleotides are TGTGCCAGCAGCTTGGCTACGCGAGACGAGCAGTACTTC. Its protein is CASSLATRDEQYF.